The present entry profiles one TCR beta chain with its context. This record belongs to a study of control samples from healthy donors and cancer patients. Produced via immunoSEQ multiplex PCR; TCRdb's table is partial and in-frame only. The sample lists about 170,000 clones; approximately 92% were seen once. This CDR3 has 13 residues. Germline-derived CDR1 and CDR2 are SGHAT and FQNNGV. V was cut by 3 bases and J by 6 bases, with 11 bases left in between. This TCR derives from a woman in her sixties in good health. The sequenced sample was blood. The chain carries TRBV11-2 and TRBJ1-2, with a weak D call TRBD1 (5 bases). The CDR3 loop reads CASSLGRANGYTF. The CDR3, as DNA: TGTGCCAGCAGCTTGGGACGTGCAAATGGCTACACCTTC.